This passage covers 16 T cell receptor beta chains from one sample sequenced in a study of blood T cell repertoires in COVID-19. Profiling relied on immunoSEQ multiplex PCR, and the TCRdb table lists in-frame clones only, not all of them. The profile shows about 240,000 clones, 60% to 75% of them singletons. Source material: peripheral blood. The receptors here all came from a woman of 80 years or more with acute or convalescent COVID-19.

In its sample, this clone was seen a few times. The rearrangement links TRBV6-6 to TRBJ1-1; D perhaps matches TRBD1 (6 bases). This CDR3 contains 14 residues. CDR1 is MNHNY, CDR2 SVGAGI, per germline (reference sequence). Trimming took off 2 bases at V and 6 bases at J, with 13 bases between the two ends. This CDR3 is CASSYDGNRAEAFF. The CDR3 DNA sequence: TGTGCCAGCAGTTACGATGGAAACAGGGCTGAAGCTTTCTTT.

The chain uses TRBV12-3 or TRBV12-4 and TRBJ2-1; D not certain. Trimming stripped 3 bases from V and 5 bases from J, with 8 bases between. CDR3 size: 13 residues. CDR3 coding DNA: TGTGCCAGCAGTTTTCTGAGGAACAATGAGCAGTTCTTC. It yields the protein CASSFLRNNEQFF.

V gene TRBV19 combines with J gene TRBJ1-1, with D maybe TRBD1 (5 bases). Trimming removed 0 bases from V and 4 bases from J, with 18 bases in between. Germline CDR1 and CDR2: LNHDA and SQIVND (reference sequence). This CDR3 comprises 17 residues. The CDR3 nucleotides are TGTGCCAGTAGTATAGATCTAAGGGAGCGCGGGGGCACTGAAGCTTTCTTT. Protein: CASSIDLRERGGTEAFF.

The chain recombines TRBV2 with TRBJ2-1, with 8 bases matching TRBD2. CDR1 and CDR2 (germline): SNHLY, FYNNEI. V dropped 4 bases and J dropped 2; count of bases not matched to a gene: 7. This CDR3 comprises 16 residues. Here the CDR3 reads CASSVSGTRAYNEQFF. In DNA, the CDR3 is TGTGCCAGCAGTGTTTCCGGGACTAGGGCCTACAATGAGCAGTTCTTC.

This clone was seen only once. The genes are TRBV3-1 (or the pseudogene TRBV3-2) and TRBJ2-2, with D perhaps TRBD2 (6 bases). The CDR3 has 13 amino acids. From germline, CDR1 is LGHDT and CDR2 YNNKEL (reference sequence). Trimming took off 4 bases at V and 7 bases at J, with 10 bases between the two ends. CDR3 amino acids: CASSLGGIGELFF. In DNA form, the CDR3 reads TGTGCCAGCAGCCTGGGGGGAATCGGGGAGCTGTTTTTT.

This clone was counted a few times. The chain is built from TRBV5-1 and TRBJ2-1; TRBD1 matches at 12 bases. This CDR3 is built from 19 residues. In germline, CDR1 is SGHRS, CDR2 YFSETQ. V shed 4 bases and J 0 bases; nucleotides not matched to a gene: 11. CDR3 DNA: TGCGCCAGCAGCCCGACCGGGACAGGGGGCACGAGCTCCTACAATGAGCAGTTCTTC. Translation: CASSPTGTGGTSSYNEQFF.

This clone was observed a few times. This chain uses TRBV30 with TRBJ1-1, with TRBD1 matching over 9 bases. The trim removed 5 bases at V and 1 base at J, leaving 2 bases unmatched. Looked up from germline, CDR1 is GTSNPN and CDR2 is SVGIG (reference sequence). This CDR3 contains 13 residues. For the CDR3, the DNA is TGTGCCTGGGGGGGACAGGGGAACACTGAAGCTTTCTTT. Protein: CAWGGQGNTEAFF.

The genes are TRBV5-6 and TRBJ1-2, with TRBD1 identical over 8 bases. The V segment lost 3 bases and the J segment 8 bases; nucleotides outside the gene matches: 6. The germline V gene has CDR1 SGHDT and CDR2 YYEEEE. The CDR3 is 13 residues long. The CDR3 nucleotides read TGTGCCAGCAGCTCCCCGGGACAGGTGGGCTACACCTTC. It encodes CASSSPGQVGYTF.

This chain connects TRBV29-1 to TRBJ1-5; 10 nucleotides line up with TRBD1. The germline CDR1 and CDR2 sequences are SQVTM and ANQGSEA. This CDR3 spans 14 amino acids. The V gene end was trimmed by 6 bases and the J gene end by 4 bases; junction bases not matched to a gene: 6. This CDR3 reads CSVLTGGNNQPQHF. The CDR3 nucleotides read TGCAGCGTCCTGACAGGGGGCAATAATCAGCCCCAGCATTTT.

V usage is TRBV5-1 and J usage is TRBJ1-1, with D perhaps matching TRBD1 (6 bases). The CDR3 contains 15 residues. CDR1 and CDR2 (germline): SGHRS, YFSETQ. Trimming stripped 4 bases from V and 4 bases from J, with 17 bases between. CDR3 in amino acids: CASSGQGTPGTEAFF. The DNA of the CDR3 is TGCGCCAGCAGCGGGCAGGGGACCCCGGGCACTGAAGCTTTCTTT.

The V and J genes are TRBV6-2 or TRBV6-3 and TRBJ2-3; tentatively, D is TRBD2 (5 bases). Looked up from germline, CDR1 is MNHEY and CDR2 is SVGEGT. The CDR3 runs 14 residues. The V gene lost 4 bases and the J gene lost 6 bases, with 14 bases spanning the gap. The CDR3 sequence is CASSSMDQRDTQYF. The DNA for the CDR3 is TGTGCCAGCAGTTCGATGGACCAGCGGGATACGCAGTATTTT.

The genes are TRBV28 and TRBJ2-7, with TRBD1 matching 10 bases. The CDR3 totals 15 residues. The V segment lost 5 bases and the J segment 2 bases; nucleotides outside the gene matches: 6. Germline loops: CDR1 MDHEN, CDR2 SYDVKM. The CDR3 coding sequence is TGTGCCAGCAGTGCGGGACAGGGGTTCGCCTACGAGCAGTACTTC. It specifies CASSAGQGFAYEQYF.

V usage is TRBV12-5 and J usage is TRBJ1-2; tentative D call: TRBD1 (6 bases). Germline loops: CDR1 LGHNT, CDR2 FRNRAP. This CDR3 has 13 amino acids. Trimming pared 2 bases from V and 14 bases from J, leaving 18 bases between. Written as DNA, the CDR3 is TGTGCTAGTGGTTTGTGGGGGCGTACAGGGCATACCTTC. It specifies CASGLWGRTGHTF.

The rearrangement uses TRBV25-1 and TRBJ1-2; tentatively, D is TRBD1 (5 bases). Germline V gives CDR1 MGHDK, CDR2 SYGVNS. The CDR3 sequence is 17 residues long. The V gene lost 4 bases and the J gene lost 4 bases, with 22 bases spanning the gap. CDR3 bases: TGTGCCAGCAGTGCAAGGGGTAGAGGCGTAGCAAGCTATGGCTACACCTTC. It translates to CASSARGRGVASYGYTF.

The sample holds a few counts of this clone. The CDR3: CASSQGRGPYAEAFF. CDR3 in DNA: TGTGCCAGCAGCCAAGGAAGGGGTCCCTACGCTGAAGCTTTCTTT. V usage is TRBV3-1 (or the pseudogene TRBV3-2) and J usage is TRBJ1-1, with a tentative D call TRBD1 (5 bases). This CDR3 is built from 15 residues. In germline, CDR1 is LGHDT, CDR2 YNNKEL (reference sequence). The V gene lost 1 base and the J gene lost 6 bases, with 15 bases spanning the gap.

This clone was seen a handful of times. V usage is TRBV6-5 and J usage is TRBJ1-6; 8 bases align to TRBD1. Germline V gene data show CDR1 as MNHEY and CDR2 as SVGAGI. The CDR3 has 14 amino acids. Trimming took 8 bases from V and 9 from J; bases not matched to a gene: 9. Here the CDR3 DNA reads TGTGCCAGCGCCCGAGGACAGGGTGGTTCACCCCTCCACTTT. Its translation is CASARGQGGSPLHF.